This T cell receptor (beta chain) is drawn from a study of blood T cell repertoires in COVID-19. Background on the study: The United States, Italy and Spain supplied acute and convalescent COVID-19 samples.

CDR3 size: 16 residues. V gave up 0 bases and J gave up 6 bases; unmatched junction bases: 4. Germline V gene sequence: CDR1 ENHRY, CDR2 SYGVKD. Enrollment of patients from Seattle took place during active infection, with longitudinal follow-up. Authors' analysis steps: Amplification from reference gene primers served as the basis for estimated nucleated cell counts. The assay was immunoSEQ multiplex PCR, and TCRdb's table has in-frame clones only and misses some. The V and J calls and the clone size are those of that table, but D and trimming were determined from the DNA. The sample consists of about 180,000 clones, about 83% of them appearing once.

The V gene is TRBV10-3, the J gene TRBJ2-2; TRBD1 agrees at 10 bases. The sample consisted of peripheral blood. This receptor was taken from a woman between 70 and 85 years old with COVID-19, enrolled during active disease. CDR3 coding DNA: TGTGCCATCAGTGAGTCATCCGGGACAGGGGCCGGGGAGCTGTTTTTT. It specifies CAISESSGTGAGELFF.